This passage covers 22 T cell receptor beta chains from one sample sequenced in a study of PD-1 blockade in classical Hodgkin lymphoma. Repertoires were generated with immunoSEQ multiplex PCR, while TCRdb's copy carries only in-frame clones and drops some. The table lists over 10,000 clones, more than 70% of them singletons. Time point indicated: cycle 4 day 1 (C4D1), after 6 weeks of nivolumab. Every one of the patients relapsed after autologous stem cell transplantation (brentuximab vedotin exposure was variable). Thawed PBMCs yielded CD4+ T cells through magnetic negative selection. Sequenced material: CD4+ T cells from blood, taken before the fourth cycle of nivolumab. These receptors were taken from a human donor with classical Hodgkin lymphoma.

V usage is TRBV28 and J usage is TRBJ1-1, with TRBD1 matching over 7 bases. The CDR3 is 14 amino acids. Germline-derived CDR1 and CDR2 are MDHEN and SYDVKM. J gave up 3 bases and V 8 bases, and 9 bases lay outside the gene matches. The CDR3, as DNA: TGTGCCAGCTCACAGCTCCAGGGGGACACTGAAGCTTTCTTT. This translates into CASSQLQGDTEAFF.

The chain combines TRBV11-2 with TRBJ2-2; D is possibly TRBD1 (7 bases). Germline V gene lookup returns CDR1 SGHAT and CDR2 FQNNGV. The CDR3 is 15 residues long. V shed 5 bases and J shed 4 bases, with 14 bases lying between them. The CDR3 sequence is CASSAAGGGTGELFF. The CDR3 DNA reads as TGTGCCAGCAGCGCCGCAGGGGGAGGCACCGGGGAGCTGTTTTTT.

This clone appeared a single time. The gene calls are TRBV9 and TRBJ2-1, with 7 bases matching TRBD1. Germline CDR1 reads SGDLS; CDR2 reads YYNGEE. The CDR3 totals 15 residues. Germline trimming cut 4 bases from V and 2 bases from J; bases unmatched to any gene: 6. CDR3 in amino acids: CASSIYRGTYNEQFF. The CDR3 nucleotides are TGTGCCAGCAGCATTTACAGGGGAACCTACAATGAGCAGTTCTTC.

This chain joins TRBV10-3 and TRBJ2-7; either TRBD1 or TRBD2 may supply D (6 bases each). Germline values: CDR1 ENHRY, CDR2 SYGVKD. The CDR3 contains 13 residues. CDR3 loop: CASSGDTIYEQYF. In nucleotides, the CDR3 is TGTGCGTCATCGGGGGACACAATCTACGAGCAGTACTTC.

The genes are TRBV19 and TRBJ1-2; 7 bases fit TRBD1. This CDR3 spans 14 amino acids. The trim removed 7 bases at V and 5 bases at J, leaving 10 bases unmatched. Looked up from germline, CDR1 is LNHDA and CDR2 is SQIVND (reference sequence). The CDR3 loop is CASNGFGTAYGYTF. The DNA for the CDR3 is TGTGCCAGTAATGGGTTCGGGACAGCGTATGGCTACACCTTC.

The genes are TRBV28 and TRBJ1-1; D possibly corresponds to TRBD1 (6 bases). Germline loops: CDR1 MDHEN, CDR2 SYDVKM. V shed 2 bases and J shed 0 bases, with 16 bases lying between them. The CDR3 is 17 amino acids. CDR3 DNA: TGTGCCAGCAGTTTAAATGCTTGGCCAGGGGTGAACACTGAAGCTTTCTTT. Translated: CASSLNAWPGVNTEAFF.

The gene calls are TRBV7-2 and TRBJ2-3; either TRBD1 or TRBD2 may fit D (6 bases each). In germline, CDR1 is SGHTA, CDR2 FQGNSA. Trimming cost V 1 base and J 5 bases, with 13 bases left between them. This CDR3 is built from 15 residues. CDR3 coding DNA: TGTGCCAGCAGCTTAGAGGGGGGCGGGGTAGATACGCAGTATTTT. Translating it yields CASSLEGGGVDTQYF.

This clone was recorded only once. The chain has TRBV19 and TRBJ2-7, with D hard to call. The length of the CDR3 is 15 residues. V lost 0 bases and J lost 2, with 11 bases in between. Germline V CDR1 and CDR2: LNHDA, SQIVND (reference sequence). CDR3 sequence reads: CASSIDGQYPYEQYF. DNA for the CDR3: TGTGCCAGTAGTATAGATGGGCAGTACCCCTACGAGCAGTACTTC.

This clone was detected a few times. The genes are TRBV28 and TRBJ2-7; the D is unclear. Germline CDR1 reads MDHEN; CDR2 reads SYDVKM. The V gene lost 5 bases and the J gene lost 0 bases, with 5 bases spanning the gap. The CDR3 length is 12 residues. The CDR3 spells CASSTLSYEQYF. As DNA, the CDR3 is TGTGCCAGCAGTACCCTCTCCTACGAGCAGTACTTC. Full variable domain (missing parts from reference TRBV28 and TRBJ2-7): DVKVTQSSRYLVKRTGEKVFLECVQDMDHENMFWYRQDPGLGLRLIYFSYDVKMKEKGDIPEGYSVSREKKERFSLILESASTNQTSMYLCASSTLSYEQYFGPGTRLTVT.

V and J are TRBV5-4 and TRBJ2-5; 7 nucleotides match TRBD1. With V trimmed by 3 bases and J by 7 bases, 18 bases remained unmatched. Germline loops: CDR1 SGHNT, CDR2 YYREEE (reference sequence). CDR3 size: 17 residues. The CDR3 sequence: CASSSGLTRGSTGTQYF. DNA of the CDR3: TGTGCCAGCAGCTCCGGGCTTACCAGGGGGTCGACCGGGACCCAGTACTTC.

The V call is TRBV2, the J call TRBJ1-3; D not certain. V shed 3 bases and J shed 4 bases, with 10 bases lying between them. This CDR3 has 14 amino acids. From germline, CDR1 is SNHLY and CDR2 FYNNEI. CDR3 in DNA: TGTGCCAGCAGTGATCGGAGGACGGGAAACACCATATATTTT. It yields the protein CASSDRRTGNTIYF.

This sequence joins TRBV2 and TRBJ1-3, with D hard to call. V was shortened by 5 bases and J by 0 bases, with 2 bases between the two germline ends. This CDR3 is 12 amino acids long. Germline-derived CDR1 and CDR2 are SNHLY and FYNNEI. CDR3 region: CASSFSGNTIYF. CDR3 nucleotide sequence: TGTGCCAGCAGTTTCTCTGGAAACACCATATATTTT.

The chain uses TRBV7-6 and TRBJ2-1; D is uncertain. The CDR3 loop spans 14 amino acids. V was shortened by 5 bases and J by 6 bases, with 14 bases between the two germline ends. From germline, CDR1 is SGHVS and CDR2 FNYEAQ. The CDR3 region is CASSDLAASNEQFF. The CDR3 coding sequence is TGTGCCAGCAGCGATTTGGCCGCCTCCAATGAGCAGTTCTTC.

The V and J genes are TRBV7-6 and TRBJ1-4, with 9 bases aligning to TRBD1. CDR1 is SGHVS, CDR2 FNYEAQ, per germline. With V trimmed by 4 bases and J by 7 bases, 7 bases remained unmatched. The CDR3 sequence is 15 residues long. CDR3 residues: CASSSYRGQGEKLFF. CDR3 sequence (DNA): TGTGCCAGCAGCTCTTACAGGGGGCAGGGTGAAAAACTGTTTTTT.

This chain's CDR3 is CGAGSPLGEQYF. The CDR3 nucleotides read TGTGGCGCGGGATCCCCACTGGGCGAGCAGTACTTC. V usage is TRBV19 and J usage is TRBJ2-7; perhaps TRBD2 as D (6 bases). The CDR3 runs 12 residues. The V gene's germline CDR1 is LNHDA and CDR2 SQIVND (reference sequence).

The rearrangement joins TRBV20-1 to TRBJ2-7; weak D call: TRBD1 (5 bases). V was pared by 5 bases and J by 9 bases, with 14 bases between. This CDR3 has 11 amino acids. The germline CDR1 and CDR2 sequences are DFQATT and SNEGSKA (reference sequence). As DNA, the CDR3 is TGCAGTGCTGCGGCCCGTCAGGGGCAGTACTTC. Translating it yields CSAAARQGQYF.

The count of this clone is one. This chain uses TRBV29-1 with TRBJ2-7; either TRBD1 or TRBD2 may supply D (5 bases each). Looked up from germline, CDR1 is SQVTM and CDR2 is ANQGSEA. Deletions cut 7 bases from V and 0 bases from J, with 10 bases between. The CDR3 has 12 residues. The CDR3 nucleotides read TGCAGCGGGGGACGGAACTCCTACGAGCAGTACTTC. Translated, it gives CSGGRNSYEQYF.

V and J are TRBV6-1 and TRBJ2-7; possibly TRBD1 or TRBD2 for D (6 bases each). The CDR3 extends over 15 amino acids. The ends were cut back, 6 bases at V and 1 base at J, with 16 bases in the middle. Germline CDR1 is MNHNS and CDR2 is SASEGT. In DNA form, the CDR3 reads TGTGCCAGCAGCCTCCGCCAAGGGGGGTCCTACGAGCAGTACTTC. Translated: CASSLRQGGSYEQYF.

The J gene is TRBJ1-2, the V gene TRBV19; possible D gene TRBD1, 5 bases. Germline V gives CDR1 LNHDA, CDR2 SQIVND (reference sequence). The CDR3 runs to 16 residues. V was cut by 2 bases and J by 8 bases, with 21 bases left in between. CDR3 region: CASSITPGAQPHGYTF. In DNA, the CDR3 is TGTGCCAGTAGTATAACCCCCGGGGCCCAGCCCCACGGCTACACCTTC.

This clone turned up a few times. This rearrangement joins TRBV6-6 to TRBJ2-2; possible D gene TRBD2, 6 bases. The germline gives CDR1 MNHNY, CDR2 SVGAGI (reference sequence). The ends were cut back, 4 bases at V and 4 bases at J, with 13 bases in the middle. The CDR3 is 15 residues long. CDR3 nucleotides: TGTGCCAGCAGTTTACCGGGACTGAGCACCGGGGAGCTGTTTTTT. Amino acid sequence: CASSLPGLSTGELFF.

This sequence joins TRBV18 and TRBJ1-2; 10 nucleotides agree with TRBD1. Germline V gene data show CDR1 as KGHSH and CDR2 as LQKENI. V lost 1 base, J lost 8 bases, and 10 bases stayed unmatched. This CDR3 is 16 amino acids long. Written as DNA, the CDR3 is TGTGCCAGCTCACCACTTGGAGGGACAGGGGTGGAAGGCTACACCTTC. It translates to CASSPLGGTGVEGYTF. Combining the CDR3 with reference TRBV18 and TRBJ1-2 gives the whole variable domain NAGVMQNPRHLVRRRGQEARLRCSPMKGHSHVYWYRQLPEEGLKFMVYLQKENIIDESGMPKERFSAEFPKEGPSILRIQQVVRGDSAAYFCASSPLGGTGVEGYTFGSGTRLTVV.

This sequence joins TRBV28 and TRBJ2-5, with TRBD2 matching 8 bases. Germline values: CDR1 MDHEN, CDR2 SYDVKM. Germline trimming cut 5 bases from V and 1 base from J; bases unmatched to any gene: 6. The CDR3 spans 15 residues. The CDR3 DNA reads TGTGCCAGCAGTCCATATAGCGGGGCCCAAGAGACCCAGTACTTC. Amino acids: CASSPYSGAQETQYF.